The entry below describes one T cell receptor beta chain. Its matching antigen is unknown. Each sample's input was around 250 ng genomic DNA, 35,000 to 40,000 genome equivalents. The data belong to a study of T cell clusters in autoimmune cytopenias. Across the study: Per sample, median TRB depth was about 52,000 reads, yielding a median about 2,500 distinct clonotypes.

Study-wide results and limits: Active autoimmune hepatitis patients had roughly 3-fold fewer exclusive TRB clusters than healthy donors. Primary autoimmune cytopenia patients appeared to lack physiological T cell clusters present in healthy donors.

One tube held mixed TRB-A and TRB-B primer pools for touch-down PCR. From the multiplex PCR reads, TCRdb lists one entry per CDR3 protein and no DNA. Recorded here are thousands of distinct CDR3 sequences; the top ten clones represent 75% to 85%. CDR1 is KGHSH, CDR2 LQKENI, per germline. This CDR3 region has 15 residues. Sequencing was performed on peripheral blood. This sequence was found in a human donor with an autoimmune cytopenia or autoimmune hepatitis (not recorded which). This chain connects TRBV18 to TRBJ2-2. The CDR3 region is CASSPPSANTGELFF. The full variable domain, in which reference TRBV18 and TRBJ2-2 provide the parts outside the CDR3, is NAGVMQNPRHLVRRRGQEARLRCSPMKGHSHVYWYRQLPEEGLKFMVYLQKENIIDESGMPKERFSAEFPKEGPSILRIQQVVRGDSAAYFCASSPPSANTGELFFGEGSRLTVL.